One and the same sample provided the 17 T cell receptor beta chains below, sequenced in a study of CD8 T cells in ankylosing spondylitis. General study results and limits: What seemed typical of ankylosing spondylitis blood was a TCR beta motif built from several highly homologous variants.

These receptors have no identified antigens. TCRdb re-analysed the 5' RACE reads in MiXCR, keeping a single row per CDR3 protein. This repertoire shows about 220,000 distinct CDR3 sequences, 6% to 8% found once; its top ten account for around 14%. The sequenced sample was blood, either unsorted or a sorted T cell fraction (not recorded which). Source of these receptors: a male donor with ankylosing spondylitis.

There are many counts of this clonotype. This sequence joins TRBV5-1 and TRBJ2-7; 7 bases map to TRBD1. This CDR3 comprises 14 residues. Unmatched junction bases numbered 1, after V lost 0 bases and J lost 1 base. Germline-derived CDR1 and CDR2 are SGHRS and YFSETQ. The CDR3 DNA is TGCGCCAGCAGCTTGGCGGGACAGTCCTACGAGCAGTACTTC. Amino acids: CASSLAGQSYEQYF. The whole variable domain, remainder taken from reference TRBV5-1 and TRBJ2-7, is KAGVTQTPRYLIKTRGQQVTLSCSPISGHRSVSWYQQTPGQGLQFLFEYFSETQRNKGNFPGRFSGRQFSNSRSEMNVSTLELGDSALYLCASSLAGQSYEQYFGPGTRLTVT.

This clonotype was counted ten times or more. The chain joins TRBV15 to TRBJ2-1, with 7 nucleotides matching TRBD2. The V segment lost 5 bases and the J segment 8 bases; nucleotides outside the gene matches: 9. Per germline, CDR1 LNHNV and CDR2 YYDKDF (reference sequence). This CDR3 is 14 amino acids long. CDR3 amino acids: CATSPGGFYDEQFF. The CDR3 coding sequence is TGTGCCACCAGCCCCGGGGGGTTTTACGATGAGCAGTTCTTC.

This clonotype was counted at least ten times. This chain links TRBV18 with TRBJ1-1; 7 nucleotides line up with TRBD1. Trimming cost V 3 bases and J 5 bases; bases outside gene matches: 9. CDR3 length equals 15 residues. CDR1 and CDR2 (germline): KGHSH, LQKENI. The DNA for the CDR3 is TGTGCCAGCTCACCGGGACAGAACTCTCGAACTGAAGCTTTCTTT. Translation gives CASSPGQNSRTEAFF. Using reference TRBV18 and TRBJ1-1 for the parts outside the CDR3, the full variable domain is NAGVMQNPRHLVRRRGQEARLRCSPMKGHSHVYWYRQLPEEGLKFMVYLQKENIIDESGMPKERFSAEFPKEGPSILRIQQVVRGDSAAYFCASSPGQNSRTEAFFGQGTRLTVV.

Only a few counts were recorded for this clonotype. The rearrangement joins TRBV11-2 to TRBJ2-3; no reliable D call. V was pared by 4 bases and J by 2 bases, with 10 bases between. CDR3 size: 14 residues. Germline V gene data show CDR1 as SGHAT and CDR2 as FQNNGV. The CDR3 DNA is TGTGCCAGCAGCTCTCGACACTCCACAGATACGCAGTATTTT. Amino acid sequence: CASSSRHSTDTQYF.

This clonotype was counted many times. V and J are TRBV29-1 and TRBJ2-7; 9 nucleotides match TRBD1. With 6 bases clipped from V and 2 bases from J, the junction kept 5 bases outside the gene matches. In germline, CDR1 is SQVTM, CDR2 ANQGSEA. The CDR3 is 13 residues long. The DNA for the CDR3 is TGCAGCGTGCGGGACAGGGACCCCTACGAGCAGTACTTC. Amino acids: CSVRDRDPYEQYF.

This clonotype was observed many times. The CDR3 sequence: CASSFRPTDVSYEQYF. The CDR3 DNA reads as TGTGCCAGCAGTTTCAGACCGACAGACGTTTCCTACGAGCAGTACTTC. V gene TRBV28 combines with J gene TRBJ2-7; tentatively, D is TRBD1 (5 bases). Germline V gene sequence: CDR1 MDHEN, CDR2 SYDVKM. Trimming took off 3 bases at V and 1 base at J, with 16 bases between the two ends. This CDR3 has 16 residues.

This clonotype was seen only a few times. V is TRBV4-2 and J is TRBJ2-7; 8 bases match TRBD2. With 0 bases clipped from V and 6 bases from J, the junction kept 10 bases outside the gene matches. The V gene's germline CDR1 is LGHNA and CDR2 YNFKEQ. The CDR3 covers 16 residues. This chain's CDR3 is CASSQDPAGEQLEQYF. CDR3 DNA sequence: TGTGCCAGCAGCCAAGACCCAGCGGGAGAGCAGCTCGAGCAGTACTTC.

This clonotype was detected many times. The chain uses TRBV27 and TRBJ2-2; D call uncertain. Germline CDR1 reads MNHEY; CDR2 reads SMNVEV (reference sequence). This CDR3 is 12 amino acids long. The ends were cut back, 2 bases at V and 7 bases at J, with 5 bases in the middle. This CDR3 is CASSLPLGELFF. The CDR3 DNA sequence: TGTGCCAGCAGTTTACCCCTCGGGGAGCTGTTTTTT.

In this sample, this clonotype turned up many times. The chain uses TRBV4-3 and TRBJ1-2; perhaps TRBD1 as D (5 bases). Germline V gene data show CDR1 as LGHNA and CDR2 as YSLEER. There are 15 residues in the CDR3. The V and J ends lost 2 bases and 4 bases respectively, with 14 bases between them. CDR3 nucleotides: TGCGCCAGCAGCCAATCGCCAAGGGGCGGCTATGGCTACACCTTC. Translated: CASSQSPRGGYGYTF.

This clonotype was counted at least ten times. The chain has TRBV7-9 and TRBJ2-1, with 7 bases identical to TRBD1. V gave up 5 bases and J gave up 7 bases; unmatched junction bases: 2. CDR1 is SEHNR, CDR2 FQNEAQ, per germline (reference sequence). There are 12 residues in the CDR3. The CDR3 loop reads CASSRDSNEQFF. Here the CDR3 DNA reads TGTGCCAGCAGCCGGGACAGTAATGAGCAGTTCTTC.

This clonotype was picked up a small number of times. The chain combines TRBV7-6 with TRBJ2-1, with 7 bases fitting TRBD1. V was clipped by 1 base and J by 0 bases; unmatched bases: 12. CDR3 length: 19 residues. Germline assignment: CDR1 SGHVS and CDR2 FNYEAQ. CDR3 amino acids: CASSLEGPGTAISYNEQFF. DNA of the CDR3: TGTGCCAGCAGCTTAGAGGGTCCCGGGACAGCTATCTCCTACAATGAGCAGTTCTTC. Combining the CDR3 with reference TRBV7-6 and TRBJ2-1 gives the whole variable domain GAGVSQSPRYKVTKRGQDVALRCDPISGHVSLYWYRQALGQGPEFLTYFNYEAQQDKSGLPNDRFSAERPEGSISTLTIQRTEQRDSAMYRCASSLEGPGTAISYNEQFFGPGTRLTVL.

The table lists this clonotype with a few counts. At one boundary the junction diverges from the germline segment, which might be a read error. This chain links TRBV19 with TRBJ2-1; the match to TRBD2 covers 13 bases. The CDR3 has 15 residues. Germline V gene data show CDR1 as LNHDA and CDR2 as SQIVND (reference sequence). As DNA, the CDR3 is TGTGCCAGTAGCATAGGACTAGCGGGAGTACGTGAGCAGTTCTTC. Amino acid sequence: CASSIGLAGVREQFF.

This clonotype was detected ten times or more. V gene TRBV6-4 combines with J gene TRBJ2-1; D is perhaps TRBD2 (5 bases). This CDR3 has 15 residues. V was trimmed by 3 bases and J by 6 bases, leaving 15 bases between them. Germline CDR1 is MRHNA and CDR2 is SNTAGT. CDR3: CASSDDEGVFNEQFF. The CDR3 region has the DNA TGTGCCAGCAGTGATGATGAGGGCGTTTTCAATGAGCAGTTCTTC.

The rearrangement uses TRBV12-5 and TRBJ2-7; 7 nucleotides align to TRBD1. The CDR3 runs 12 residues. V was clipped by 9 bases and J by 4 bases; unmatched bases: 6. CDR1 is LGHNT and CDR2 is FRNRAP in the germline V gene. CDR3 sequence (DNA): TGTGCTAGACGGGACAGACGGTACGAGCAGTACTTC. Residues: CARRDRRYEQYF.

This clonotype was counted ten times or more. This chain connects TRBV6-2 or TRBV6-3 to TRBJ1-2; D gene unclear. The V end was cut by 8 bases, the J end by 7 bases, with 11 bases between. The CDR3 totals 11 residues. In germline, CDR1 is MNHEY, CDR2 SVGEGT. The CDR3 DNA is TGTGCCAGCGTGAGCGTCTTTGGCTACACCTTC. The encoded protein is CASVSVFGYTF.

In this sample, this clonotype turned up many times. The chain links TRBV4-3 to TRBJ2-1; 8 bases map to TRBD2. Germline CDR1 LGHNA, CDR2 YSLEER. The CDR3 has 18 amino acids. V shed 0 bases and J 4 bases; nucleotides not matched to a gene: 11. CDR3: CASSQDGLPAGDYNEQFF. DNA of the CDR3: TGCGCCAGCAGCCAAGATGGGCTCCCAGCGGGGGATTACAATGAGCAGTTCTTC.

This clonotype was recorded at least ten times. This chain connects TRBV7-9 to TRBJ2-1, with 8 bases fitting TRBD1. CDR3 length: 15 amino acids. V shed 5 bases and J 5 bases; nucleotides not matched to a gene: 8. From germline, CDR1 is SEHNR and CDR2 FQNEAQ (reference sequence). The CDR3 nucleotides are TGTGCCAGCAGCCCCGGACAGGGTTCCCACAATGAGCAGTTCTTC. Protein product: CASSPGQGSHNEQFF.